Below, 29 T cell receptor beta chains from the same sample are listed, as sequenced in a study of blood T cell repertoires in COVID-19. Clones were sequenced by immunoSEQ multiplex PCR, and TCRdb holds only the in-frame ones, with some missing. The data show almost 95,000 clones, approximately 83% seen once. The source material was peripheral blood. Source of these receptors: a man in his sixties with acute or convalescent COVID-19.

V gene TRBV9 combines with J gene TRBJ2-5; D might be TRBD1 (5 bases). This CDR3 comprises 13 residues. The ends were cut back, 6 bases at V and 5 bases at J, with 14 bases in the middle. The germline V gene has CDR1 SGDLS and CDR2 YYNGEE. CDR3 coding DNA: TGTGCCAGCAACGAAGCAGGGATGGAGACCCAGTACTTC. Its translation: CASNEAGMETQYF.

J is TRBJ2-2 and V is TRBV7-3; TRBD1 matches at 7 bases. J was trimmed by 5 bases and V by 3 bases; bases with no gene match: 6. Germline CDR1 and CDR2: SGHTA and FQGTGA. The CDR3 is 15 residues long. CDR3 region: CASSFNQGVTGELFF. The CDR3 nucleotides are TGTGCCAGCAGCTTTAATCAGGGGGTGACCGGGGAGCTGTTTTTT.

V and J are TRBV7-3 and TRBJ1-2, with D unresolved. Trimming shortened V by 5 bases and J by 7 bases, and 14 bases separated the two germline ends. CDR3 length equals 13 residues. In germline, CDR1 is SGHTA, CDR2 FQGTGA. CDR3 nucleotide sequence: TGTGCCAGCAGCAAAAGTGGTAGCGCTGGCTACACCTTC. Translating it yields CASSKSGSAGYTF.

This clone came up once. For the CDR3, the DNA is TGTGCCAGCAGTGATCCGTTTTCTAGGACTAGCGGGGGATCCACAGATACGCAGTATTTT. It codes for CASSDPFSRTSGGSTDTQYF. V and J are TRBV6-1 and TRBJ2-3; the match to TRBD2 covers 13 bases. The CDR3 contains 20 residues. From germline, CDR1 is MNHNS and CDR2 SASEGT. V shed 3 bases and J 2 bases; nucleotides not matched to a gene: 14.

The V gene is TRBV7-2, the J gene TRBJ2-1; 7 nucleotides match TRBD2. The junction had 6 bases not matched to a gene; V was cut back by 3 bases and J by 7 bases. This CDR3 has 14 residues. CDR1 and CDR2 (germline): SGHTA, FQGNSA. CDR3 sequence reads: CASSFSGGLNEQFF. In DNA, the CDR3 is TGTGCCAGCAGCTTCTCGGGGGGTCTTAATGAGCAGTTCTTC.

The chain couples TRBV5-1 to TRBJ2-2; 8 nucleotides line up with TRBD1. CDR1 is SGHRS, CDR2 YFSETQ, per germline. The CDR3 covers 18 residues. V dropped 4 bases and J dropped 4; count of bases not matched to a gene: 15. The CDR3 reads CASSKLLGTGRGTGELFF. CDR3 bases: TGCGCCAGCAGCAAACTGTTAGGGACAGGACGAGGCACCGGGGAGCTGTTTTTT.

This chain uses TRBV30 with TRBJ1-2, with D hard to call. V was pared by 3 bases and J by 1 base, with 9 bases between. The CDR3 totals 13 residues. Germline lookup yields CDR1 GTSNPN and CDR2 SVGIG (reference sequence). As DNA, the CDR3 is TGTGCCTGGAGAGCTCCTTTTAACTATGGCTACACCTTC. It translates to CAWRAPFNYGYTF. The variable domain in full, completed from reference TRBV30 and TRBJ1-2, reads SQTIHQWPATLVQPVGSPLSLECTVEGTSNPNLYWYRQAAGRGLQLLFYSVGIGQISSEVPQNLSASRPQDRQFILSSKKLLLSDSGFYLCAWRAPFNYGYTFGSGTRLTVV.

The CDR3 nucleotides read TGTGCCAGCACCCCGTGGACTAGGGACAATGAGCAGTTCTTC. Its protein product is CASTPWTRDNEQFF. The chain recombines TRBV7-2 with TRBJ2-1; 7 bases are a match to TRBD2. Per germline, CDR1 SGHTA and CDR2 FQGNSA. V was pared by 7 bases and J by 5 bases, with 8 bases of the junction left unmatched. This CDR3 has 14 amino acids.

CDR3: CASSPLTGRSAFF. The CDR3 DNA reads TGTGCCAGCTCACCCTTGACAGGGCGTTCGGCTTTCTTT. V gene TRBV18 combines with J gene TRBJ1-1; TRBD1 agrees at 7 bases. The CDR3 consists of 13 residues. Germline V gene data show CDR1 as KGHSH and CDR2 as LQKENI. V shed 3 bases, J shed 11 bases, and the junction held 9 bases outside the gene matches. Combining the CDR3 with reference TRBV18 and TRBJ1-1 gives the whole variable domain NAGVMQNPRHLVRRRGQEARLRCSPMKGHSHVYWYRQLPEEGLKFMVYLQKENIIDESGMPKERFSAEFPKEGPSILRIQQVVRGDSAAYFCASSPLTGRSAFFGQGTRLTVV.

The chain joins TRBV18 to TRBJ1-2; maybe TRBD1 (6 bases). The CDR3 extends over 16 amino acids. The germline CDR1 and CDR2 sequences are KGHSH and LQKENI. V was trimmed by 2 bases and J by 4 bases, leaving 17 bases between them. The CDR3 is CASSPGSRGGLYGYTF. In DNA form, the CDR3 reads TGTGCCAGCTCACCAGGGTCGCGGGGGGGCCTCTATGGCTACACCTTC.

This chain uses TRBV10-3 with TRBJ1-2, with TRBD1 matching 8 bases. This CDR3 is 15 amino acids long. V gave up 3 bases and J gave up 3 bases; unmatched junction bases: 6. Germline V gene sequence: CDR1 ENHRY, CDR2 SYGVKD. The CDR3 nucleotides are TGTGCCATCAGTGAAGGACAGGGCTTCTACTATGGCTACACCTTC. It yields the protein CAISEGQGFYYGYTF.

Worth noting for this clone: An end of the junction differs from the germline gene, which may be a read error. The gene calls are TRBV27 and TRBJ1-6; tentative D call: TRBD1 (5 bases). Germline V CDR1 and CDR2: MNHEY, SMNVEV (reference sequence). The CDR3 has 11 residues. The CDR3 nucleotides read TGCGCAGCAGGGTTGGATTCACCCCTCCACTTT. Its translation is CAAGLDSPLHF.

The chain couples TRBV29-1 to TRBJ2-1; D possibly corresponds to TRBD2 (7 bases). CDR1 is SQVTM and CDR2 is ANQGSEA in the germline V gene. This CDR3 has 15 residues. Trimming removed 3 bases from V and 8 bases from J, with 20 bases in between. CDR3 coding DNA: TGCAGCGTTGAGGGTGGTTCGGGGGGCATAGATGAGCAGTTCTTC. Its translation: CSVEGGSGGIDEQFF.

The rearrangement links TRBV30 to TRBJ2-7; TRBD1 agrees at 9 bases. J gave up 1 base and V 2 bases, and 3 bases lay outside the gene matches. This CDR3 spans 14 amino acids. Germline-derived CDR1 and CDR2 are GTSNPN and SVGIG (reference sequence). CDR3 residues: CAWSPGQGSYEQYF. DNA for the CDR3: TGTGCCTGGAGTCCGGGACAGGGTTCCTACGAGCAGTACTTC.

This chain uses TRBV12-2 with TRBJ1-1; the D segment call TRBD1 is taken from the table without a DNA check. TRBV12-2 is annotated as a pseudogene. The length of the CDR3 is 15 residues. In DNA, the CDR3 is TGTGCAAGTCGCTCTACCGGGACAGGCGGGACTGAAGCTTTCTTT. The encoded protein is CASRSTGTGGTEAFF.

This sequence joins TRBV4-1 and TRBJ1-1; no reliable D call. CDR1 and CDR2 (germline): MGHRA, YSYEKL. The CDR3 length is 14 residues. V was clipped by 6 bases and J by 1 base, with 12 bases between them. CDR3 protein: CASRQPPGNTEAFF. The CDR3 bases are TGCGCCAGCAGACAACCTCCGGGGAACACTGAAGCTTTCTTT.

The genes are TRBV29-1 and TRBJ2-7; 8 bases agree with TRBD2. Germline V CDR1 and CDR2: SQVTM, ANQGSEA. CDR3 length: 15 amino acids. V dropped 2 bases and J dropped 2; count of bases not matched to a gene: 8. CDR3 region: CSVEMAGGFPYEQYF. DNA of the CDR3: TGCAGCGTTGAAATGGCGGGGGGCTTCCCCTACGAGCAGTACTTC.

CDR3 protein: CAWSVSAGEDEQYF. The CDR3 DNA reads TGTGCCTGGAGTGTCTCGGCAGGGGAAGACGAGCAGTACTTC. The chain links TRBV30 to TRBJ2-7, with TRBD1 as a possible D gene (6 bases). The CDR3 has 14 residues. V was cut by 0 bases and J by 5 bases, with 14 bases left in between. CDR1 GTSNPN and CDR2 SVGIG come from the germline V gene (reference sequence).

The chain is built from TRBV4-2 and TRBJ1-1, with TRBD1 identical over 7 bases. The junction had 6 bases not matched to a gene; V was cut back by 0 bases and J by 5 bases. This CDR3 comprises 15 residues. Germline CDR1 reads LGHNA; CDR2 reads YNFKEQ. Written as DNA, the CDR3 is TGTGCCAGCAGCCAAGATACAGGGGTTGGGACTGAAGCTTTCTTT. This sequence encodes CASSQDTGVGTEAFF.

Only one count was recorded for this clone. The V and J genes are TRBV24-1 and TRBJ2-2; D may be TRBD1 (6 bases). This CDR3 comprises 17 residues. The germline V gene has CDR1 KGHDR and CDR2 SFDVKD. V lost 1 base and J 3 bases, leaving 14 bases between the germline ends. CDR3 in DNA: TGTGCCACCAGTGATTTAATACAGGGAAAGGACACCGGGGAGCTGTTTTTT. This translates into CATSDLIQGKDTGELFF.

The CDR3 sequence is CASRGRGTEAFF. For the CDR3, the DNA is TGCGCCAGCAGAGGGCGGGGAACTGAAGCTTTCTTT. The V call is TRBV10-1, the J call TRBJ1-1; no clear D gene. Looked up from germline, CDR1 is WNHNN and CDR2 is SYGVQD (reference sequence). This CDR3 comprises 12 residues. Trimming took 6 bases from V and 5 from J, leaving 10 bases between them.

V and J are TRBV7-9 and TRBJ2-5; D is possibly TRBD2 (5 bases). Trimming shortened V by 1 base and J by 4 bases, and 13 bases separated the two germline ends. The CDR3 totals 15 residues. Germline V gene sequence: CDR1 SEHNR, CDR2 FQNEAQ (reference sequence). CDR3: CASSLDRQRGETQYF. The CDR3 bases are TGTGCCAGCAGCTTAGACCGACAACGGGGAGAGACCCAGTACTTC.

Regarding this clone: Different DNA sequences within this sample yield the same CDR3. The genes are TRBV19 and TRBJ1-1; D is unclear. The CDR3 is made up of 15 amino acids. Germline loops: CDR1 LNHDA, CDR2 SQIVND (reference sequence). Between the trimmed V and J ends, which lost 3 bases and 0 bases, there was a span of 11 bases. Here the CDR3 DNA reads TGTGCCAGTAGTATTACGGGTCGCTTGAACACTGAAGCTTTCTTT. This translates into CASSITGRLNTEAFF.

This sequence joins TRBV9 and TRBJ2-7; TRBD1 matches at 10 bases. The CDR3 covers 15 residues. Germline CDR1 SGDLS, CDR2 YYNGEE. J was trimmed by 2 bases and V by 0 bases; bases with no gene match: 2. CDR3 DNA: TGTGCCAGCAGCGTAGGGACAGGGGGACCCTACGAGCAGTACTTC. It codes for CASSVGTGGPYEQYF.

The chain is built from TRBV10-3 and TRBJ2-3; 10 bases are a match to TRBD2. V was pared by 6 bases and J by 0 bases, with 9 bases of the junction left unmatched. This CDR3 region has 17 residues. The V gene's germline CDR1 is ENHRY and CDR2 SYGVKD. This chain's CDR3 is CAISRASGGSSTDTQYF. The CDR3 DNA reads TGTGCCATCAGCCGGGCTAGCGGGGGATCTAGCACAGATACGCAGTATTTT.

The chain combines TRBV28 with TRBJ2-3, with 9 bases identical to TRBD1. The ends lost 6 bases at V and 2 bases at J; junction bases unmatched: 6. This CDR3 is 15 amino acids long. Per the germline V gene, CDR1 is MDHEN and CDR2 is SYDVKM. The CDR3 nucleotides read TGTGCCAGCAGCCGAGGACAGGGGTACACAGATACGCAGTATTTT. Translating gives CASSRGQGYTDTQYF.

CDR3 in amino acids: CAWSVGGGYTF. The CDR3 nucleotides read TGTGCCTGGAGTGTAGGCGGGGGCTACACCTTC. V and J are TRBV30 and TRBJ1-2; D unclear. Germline V lookup: CDR1 GTSNPN, CDR2 SVGIG (reference sequence). The length of the CDR3 is 11 residues. V shed 0 bases and J shed 8 bases, with 7 bases lying between them.

The rearrangement links TRBV7-9 to TRBJ2-3; possibly TRBD1 for D (5 bases). Germline CDR1 is SEHNR and CDR2 is FQNEAQ (reference sequence). The CDR3 totals 14 residues. V shed 7 bases and J shed 0 bases, with 11 bases lying between them. The CDR3 region is CASTPRGSTDTQYF. The DNA of the CDR3 is TGTGCCAGCACCCCTAGGGGTAGCACAGATACGCAGTATTTT.

The chain has TRBV18 and TRBJ1-3, with D unclear. The CDR3 loop spans 16 amino acids. Trimming shortened V by 3 bases and J by 0 bases, and 12 bases separated the two germline ends. From germline, CDR1 is KGHSH and CDR2 LQKENI. The CDR3 reads CASSPFPPDSGNTIYF. CDR3 DNA: TGTGCCAGCTCACCCTTCCCTCCAGACTCTGGAAACACCATATATTTT.